Listed below are T cell receptor beta chains from one sample, sequenced in a study of siplizumab effects on memory and regulatory T cells. Generated by immunoSEQ multiplex PCR, the TCRdb table keeps only in-frame clones and is missing some. Among around 99,000 clones listed, 92% were seen once. The sequenced sample consisted of Tregs sorted from blood. These TCRs come from a human donor in good health. Both conserved end residues are part of each CDR3. A D gene is named only where the DNA matches it firmly. Clone size appears in some rows only: once, few, many, or a class for an expanded clone.

D gene	V gene	clone size	J gene	CDR3 DNA	CDR3 protein
-	TRBV6-6	-	TRBJ2-7	TGTGCCAGCAGTTCAACTTCACAGAGAGGTCCTTTCGAGCAGTACTTC	CASSSTSQRGPFEQYF
TRBD2	TRBV19	-	TRBJ2-3	TGTGCCAGTAGCGGACTAGCGGCATCCACAGATACGCAGTATTTT	CASSGLAASTDTQYF
TRBD1	TRBV11-3	-	TRBJ1-1	TGTGCCAGCAGCTTAGCCTCGACAGGGGATGACACTGAAGCTTTCTTT	CASSLASTGDDTEAFF
-	TRBV5-1	-	TRBJ1-5	TGCGCCAGCAGCTTGGCCTCAGGAGGCAATCAGCCCCAGCATTTT	CASSLASGGNQPQHF
TRBD1	TRBV6-1	-	TRBJ1-1	TGTGCCACCAAAATTTTTGGGACAGGGGACACTGAAGCTTTCTTT	CATKIFGTGDTEAFF
TRBD1	TRBV10-1	-	TRBJ1-2	TGCGCCAGCAGTGAAGAAGACGGGACAGGGGTCGGTGGCTACACCTTC	CASSEEDGTGVGGYTF
-	TRBV29-1	-	TRBJ1-2	TGCAGCTGGGGGTCCTCTTTTCGCTATGGCTACACCTTC	CSWGSSFRYGYTF
TRBD1	TRBV29-1	once	TRBJ1-1	TGCAGCGAGCGGACAGGGGCGTCAACTGAAGCTTTCTTT	CSERTGASTEAFF
-	TRBV6-1	-	TRBJ1-5	TGTGCCAGCAGTGAAGCTCCCTACTCATCGGCGGGTCAGCCCCAGCATTTT	CASSEAPYSSAGQPQHF
TRBD1	TRBV29-1	few	TRBJ1-2	TGCAGCGTCGCGACAGGGGACTATGGCTACACCTTC	CSVATGDYGYTF
TRBD1	TRBV2	-	TRBJ1-1	TGTGCCAGCAACCGACAGGGGGGCACTGAAGCTTTCTTT	CASNRQGGTEAFF
TRBD2	TRBV11-1	-	TRBJ2-1	TGTGCCAGCAGCAAACGACTAGCGGGAGGGCCTCTCAATGAGCAGTTCTTC	CASSKRLAGGPLNEQFF
-	TRBV6-1	-	TRBJ2-5	TGTGCCGGCCGGGACGGACGATTTGGGGAGCAGTACTTC	CAGRDGRFGEQYF
-	TRBV29-1	once	TRBJ1-1	TGCAGCGCTTGTGCGAACACTGAAGCTTTCTTT	CSACANTEAFF
-	TRBV6-5	-	TRBJ2-2	TGTGCCAGCACTCGACGTTCCCTGTACACCGGGGAGCTGTTTTTT	CASTRRSLYTGELFF
-	TRBV6-5	-	TRBJ1-2	TGTGCCAGCAGTTATCTCCCGGGACGGCTCTTCTATGGCTACACCTTC	CASSYLPGRLFYGYTF
-	TRBV19	-	TRBJ2-3	TGTGCCAGTAGTTTGGACAGCATCAGCACAGATACGCAGTATTTT	CASSLDSISTDTQYF
-	TRBV11-3	-	TRBJ2-1	TGTGCCAGCAGCTTAGCAGGGGACTCCTACAATGAGCAGTTCTTC	CASSLAGDSYNEQFF
TRBD1	TRBV19	-	TRBJ1-4	TGTGCCAGTACCGTGGACAGGTCTGAGGAAAAACTGTTTTTT	CASTVDRSEEKLFF
-	TRBV7-2	-	TRBJ2-7	TGTGCCAGCAGCCCCAGCCGTGGACAGATCTACGAGCAGTACTTC	CASSPSRGQIYEQYF
-	TRBV2	-	TRBJ1-6	TGTGCCAGCAGTGGACAGGAGAATTCACCCCTCCACTTT	CASSGQENSPLHF
TRBD1	TRBV19	-	TRBJ1-2	TGTGCCAGTAGTATTAGAGGGGGCGCGGCTAACTATGGCTACACCTTC	CASSIRGGAANYGYTF
-	TRBV5-6	once	TRBJ2-7	TGTGCCAGCAGCCCCGCCGGCTCCTACGAGCAGTACTTC	CASSPAGSYEQYF
-	TRBV5-1	-	TRBJ1-6	TGCGCCAGCAGCCCTTCGTCTAATCTCTATTCACCCCTCCACTTT	CASSPSSNLYSPLHF
-	TRBV4-2	-	TRBJ1-2	TGTGCCAGCAGGGATAAGGGCTGGGGCTACACCTTC	CASRDKGWGYTF
-	TRBV30	-	TRBJ2-2	TGTGCCTGGAGTGTATGGCCGCGGGACACTTACAGATTAGGTTCGCGGACCGGGGAGCTGTTTTTT	CAWSVWPRDTYRLGSRTGELFF
-	TRBV6-5	once	TRBJ2-7	TGTGCCAGCAGTCCATCAGTTGAAGGGAACGAGCAGTACTTC	CASSPSVEGNEQYF
TRBD1	TRBV11-2	-	TRBJ2-2	TGTGCCAGCAGCTTATACAGGGGGCTCACCGGGGAGCTGTTTTTT	CASSLYRGLTGELFF
-	TRBV7-8	-	TRBJ1-1	TGTGCCAGCAGCTACCAGGGGTTATCGAACACTGAAGCTTTCTTT	CASSYQGLSNTEAFF
-	TRBV11-2	once	TRBJ2-5	TGTGCCAGCAGCTTTTCAGGGCTTGAGACCCAGTACTTC	CASSFSGLETQYF
-	TRBV6-1	once	TRBJ1-1	TGTGCCAGCAGTGAAGCGCTTGGTAGGATAAAAGCTTTCTTT	CASSEALGRIKAFF
-	TRBV6-1	-	TRBJ2-7	TGTGCCAGCAACCGATGGCGCGAGCAGTACTTC	CASNRWREQYF
TRBD2	TRBV5-1	-	TRBJ2-2	TGCGCCAGCAGCTGGACTCCGGGACTAGCTGGCACCGGGGAGCTGTTTTTT	CASSWTPGLAGTGELFF
-	TRBV7-6	-	TRBJ1-1	TGTGCCAGCAGCCCGGGGAGGGACACTGAAGCTTTCTTT	CASSPGRDTEAFF
TRBD1	TRBV19	-	TRBJ1-5	TGTGCCAGTGAGACAGGGGGCGCGAGGGTTCAGCATTTT	CASETGGARVQHF
TRBD2	TRBV2	-	TRBJ2-5	TGTGCCAGCAGCCTGACTAGCGGGATAGAGACCCAGTACTTC	CASSLTSGIETQYF
TRBD2	TRBV5-4	-	TRBJ2-7	TGTGCCAGCAGCTTGGGGGGCGGGAGGGCGTCCGAGCAGTACTTC	CASSLGGGRASEQYF
-	TRBV7-3	-	TRBJ2-1	TGTGCCAGCAGCCTGGACGGGAGCTCCTACAATGAGCAGTTCTTC	CASSLDGSSYNEQFF
-	TRBV9	once	TRBJ1-1	TGTGCCAGCAGCCCACCCCCCCGGGGGCTGAGCACTGAAGCTTTCTTT	CASSPPPRGLSTEAFF
TRBD1	TRBV5-1	-	TRBJ1-2	TGCGCCAGCAGCTTGCGGGACAGGGTCCGTGGCTACACCTTC	CASSLRDRVRGYTF
-	TRBV7-2	-	TRBJ2-3	TGTGCCAGCAGCTCTAGCTGGGGGCCTAGCACAGATACGCAGTATTTT	CASSSSWGPSTDTQYF
-	TRBV5-1	-	TRBJ1-1	TGCGCCAGCAGCTTGACAGGCAGGGGTGACACTGAAGCTTTCTTT	CASSLTGRGDTEAFF
TRBD1	TRBV27	-	TRBJ1-2	TGTGCCAGCAGTTTTGGTTGGGGACAGGGGGCGTCCGGCTACACCTTC	CASSFGWGQGASGYTF
TRBD1	TRBV30	-	TRBJ1-1	TGTGCCTGGAGGGGACAGGCGAGGGGAGCTTTCTTT	CAWRGQARGAFF
-	TRBV9	-	TRBJ1-2	TGTGCCAGCAGCGCTTCGACAACCACTAACTATGGCTACACCTTC	CASSASTTTNYGYTF
-	TRBV15	-	TRBJ2-1	TGTGCCACCAGCAGAGTTGTTAGGGGGCTATGGGCGGGAGTGGGCAATGAGCAGTTCTTC	CATSRVVRGLWAGVGNEQFF
-	TRBV19	-	TRBJ2-6	TGTGCCAGTTCCAGAGCGTGGGGTGGGGCCAACGTCCTGACTTTC	CASSRAWGGANVLTF
TRBD1	TRBV2	-	TRBJ1-3	TGTGCCAGCAGTGAGACAGGGTCGCGTGGAAACACCATATATTTT	CASSETGSRGNTIYF